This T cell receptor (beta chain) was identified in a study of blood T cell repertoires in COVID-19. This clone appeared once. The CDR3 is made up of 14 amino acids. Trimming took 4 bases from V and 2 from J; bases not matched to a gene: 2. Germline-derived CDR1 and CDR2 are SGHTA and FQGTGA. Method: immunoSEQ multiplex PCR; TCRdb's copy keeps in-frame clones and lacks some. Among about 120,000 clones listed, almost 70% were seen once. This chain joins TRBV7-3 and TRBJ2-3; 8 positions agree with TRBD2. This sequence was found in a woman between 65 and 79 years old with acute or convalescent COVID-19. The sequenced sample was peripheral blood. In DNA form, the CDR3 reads TGTGCCAGCAGCTCGGGGGGGACCACAGATACGCAGTATTTT. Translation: CASSSGGTTDTQYF.